This T cell receptor beta chain was found in a study of T cell responses to AZD1222 COVID-19 vaccine. At the level of the study: Analysis merged second doses at about 4 or about 12 weeks.

TCRdb's table, derived via immunoSEQ multiplex PCR, lists solely in-frame clones and lacks some. The table includes roughly 160,000 clones, more than 70% detected once. Findings and caveats of the study: Dominant at 160-218 and 743-854, vaccine-associated CD4 TCRs also spanned spike. Clonal diversity may have been underestimated in mostly white British donors. In all cases, repertoires were sampled only after the peak T cell response.

Germline V lookup: CDR1 LGHNA, CDR2 YSLEER. The length of the CDR3 is 15 residues. V gave up 6 bases and J gave up 7 bases; unmatched junction bases: 11. Concerning this clone: No antigen is known for it.

This TCR was sampled from an adult in good health. The chain couples TRBV4-3 to TRBJ2-1, with TRBD2 identical over 8 bases. The sample here was peripheral blood, taken on day 0 of AZD1222 vaccination. The CDR3 reads CASSPSSGGSNEQFF. CDR3 DNA sequence: TGCGCCAGCAGTCCCTCCAGCGGGGGTTCGAATGAGCAGTTCTTC.